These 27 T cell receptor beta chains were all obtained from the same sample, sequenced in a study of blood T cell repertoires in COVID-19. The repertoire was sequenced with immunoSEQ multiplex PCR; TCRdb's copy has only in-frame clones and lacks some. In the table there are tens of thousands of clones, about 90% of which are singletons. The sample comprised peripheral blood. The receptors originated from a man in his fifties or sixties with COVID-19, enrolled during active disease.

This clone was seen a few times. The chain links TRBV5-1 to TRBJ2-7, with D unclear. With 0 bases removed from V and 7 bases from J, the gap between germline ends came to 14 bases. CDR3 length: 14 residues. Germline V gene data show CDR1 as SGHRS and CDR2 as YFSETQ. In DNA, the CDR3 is TGCGCCAGCAGCTTGGTCGCCCCTCCGCGGGAGCAGTACTTC. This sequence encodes CASSLVAPPREQYF.

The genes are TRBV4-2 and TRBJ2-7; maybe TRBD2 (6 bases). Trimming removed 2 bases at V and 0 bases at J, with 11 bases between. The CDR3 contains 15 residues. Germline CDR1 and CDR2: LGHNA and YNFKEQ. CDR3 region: CASSQRLESSYEQYF. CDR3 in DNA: TGTGCCAGCAGCCAAAGACTAGAGAGCTCCTACGAGCAGTACTTC.

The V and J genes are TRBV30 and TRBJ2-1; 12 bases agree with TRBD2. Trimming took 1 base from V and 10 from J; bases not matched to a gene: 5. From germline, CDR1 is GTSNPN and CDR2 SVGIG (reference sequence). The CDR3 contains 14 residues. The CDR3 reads CAWSGLAGEWEQFF. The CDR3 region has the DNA TGTGCCTGGAGTGGACTAGCGGGAGAGTGGGAGCAGTTCTTC.

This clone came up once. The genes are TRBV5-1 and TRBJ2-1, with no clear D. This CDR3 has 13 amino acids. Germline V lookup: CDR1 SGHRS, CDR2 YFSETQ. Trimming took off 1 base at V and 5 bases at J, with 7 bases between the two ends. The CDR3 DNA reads TGCGCCAGCAGCTTGCTAGGCCACAATGAGCAGTTCTTC. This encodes CASSLLGHNEQFF. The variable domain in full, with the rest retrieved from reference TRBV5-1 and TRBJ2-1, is KAGVTQTPRYLIKTRGQQVTLSCSPISGHRSVSWYQQTPGQGLQFLFEYFSETQRNKGNFPGRFSGRQFSNSRSEMNVSTLELGDSALYLCASSLLGHNEQFFGPGTRLTVL.

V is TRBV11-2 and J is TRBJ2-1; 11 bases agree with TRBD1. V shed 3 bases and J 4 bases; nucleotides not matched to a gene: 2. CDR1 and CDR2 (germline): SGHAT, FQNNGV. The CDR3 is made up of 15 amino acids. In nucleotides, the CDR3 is TGTGCCAGCAGCTTCGGGACAGGGGGGTACAATGAGCAGTTCTTC. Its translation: CASSFGTGGYNEQFF.

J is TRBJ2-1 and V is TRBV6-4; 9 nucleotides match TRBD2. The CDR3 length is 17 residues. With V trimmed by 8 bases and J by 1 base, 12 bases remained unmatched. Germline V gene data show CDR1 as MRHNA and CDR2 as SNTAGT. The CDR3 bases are TGTGCCAGCTCGGTGCGGGAGGGCAGAGTGTCCTACAATGAGCAGTTCTTC. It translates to CASSVREGRVSYNEQFF.

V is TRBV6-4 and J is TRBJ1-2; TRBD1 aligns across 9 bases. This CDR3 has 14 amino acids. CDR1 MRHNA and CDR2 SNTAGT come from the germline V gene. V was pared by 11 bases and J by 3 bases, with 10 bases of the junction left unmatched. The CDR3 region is CAGSLGQGHYGYTF. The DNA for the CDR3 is TGTGCCGGTAGCCTGGGACAGGGCCACTATGGCTACACCTTC.

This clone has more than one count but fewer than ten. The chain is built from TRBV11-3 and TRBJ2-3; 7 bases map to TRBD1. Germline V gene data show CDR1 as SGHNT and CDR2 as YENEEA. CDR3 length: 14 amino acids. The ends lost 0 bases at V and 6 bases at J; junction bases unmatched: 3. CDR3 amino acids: CASSLEGGMDTQYF. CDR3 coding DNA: TGTGCCAGCAGCTTAGAAGGGGGCATGGATACGCAGTATTTT.

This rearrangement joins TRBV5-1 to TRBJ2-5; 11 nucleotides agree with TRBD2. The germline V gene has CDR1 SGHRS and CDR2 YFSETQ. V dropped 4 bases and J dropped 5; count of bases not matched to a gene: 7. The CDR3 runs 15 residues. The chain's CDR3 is CASSTRLAGQETQYF. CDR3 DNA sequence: TGCGCCAGCAGCACAAGACTAGCGGGACAGGAGACCCAGTACTTC.

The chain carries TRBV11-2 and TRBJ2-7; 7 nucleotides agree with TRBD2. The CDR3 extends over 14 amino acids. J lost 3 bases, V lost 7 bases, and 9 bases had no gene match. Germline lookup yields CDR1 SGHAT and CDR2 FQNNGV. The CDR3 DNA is TGTGCCAGCACCCCCCAACTAGCGAACTACGAGCAGTACTTC. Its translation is CASTPQLANYEQYF.

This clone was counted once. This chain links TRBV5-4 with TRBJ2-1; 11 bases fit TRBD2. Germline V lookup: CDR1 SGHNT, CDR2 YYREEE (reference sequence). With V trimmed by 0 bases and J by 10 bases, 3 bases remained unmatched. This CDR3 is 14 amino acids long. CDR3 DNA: TGTGCCAGCAGCTTGGAACTAGCGGGAGAGGAGCAGTTCTTC. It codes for CASSLELAGEEQFF.

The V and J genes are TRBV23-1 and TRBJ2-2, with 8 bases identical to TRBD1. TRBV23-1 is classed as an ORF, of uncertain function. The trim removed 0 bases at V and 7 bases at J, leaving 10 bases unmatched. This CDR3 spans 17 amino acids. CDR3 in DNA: TGCGCCAGCAGTCAATCAGCCCCGGGACAGGTAAACGGGGAGCTGTTTTTT. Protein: CASSQSAPGQVNGELFF.

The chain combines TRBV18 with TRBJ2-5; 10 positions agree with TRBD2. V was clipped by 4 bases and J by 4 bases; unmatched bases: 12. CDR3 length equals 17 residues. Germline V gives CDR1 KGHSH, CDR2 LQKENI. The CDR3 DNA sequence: TGTGCCAGCTCACTTCCTCTAGCGGGAGTTTGGTCAGAGACCCAGTACTTC. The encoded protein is CASSLPLAGVWSETQYF.

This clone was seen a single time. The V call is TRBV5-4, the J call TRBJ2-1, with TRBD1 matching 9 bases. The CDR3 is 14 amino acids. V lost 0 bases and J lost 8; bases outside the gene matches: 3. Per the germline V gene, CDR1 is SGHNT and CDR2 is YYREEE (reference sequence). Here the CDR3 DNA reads TGTGCCAGCAGCTTGGGACAGGGGGGCTATGAGCAGTTCTTC. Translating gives CASSLGQGGYEQFF.

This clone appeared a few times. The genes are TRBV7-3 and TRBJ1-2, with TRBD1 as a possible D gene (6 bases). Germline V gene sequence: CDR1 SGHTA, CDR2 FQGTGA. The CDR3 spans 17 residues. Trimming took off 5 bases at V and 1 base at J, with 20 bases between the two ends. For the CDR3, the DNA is TGTGCCAGCAGCCCGCACGGTAGGACAGTAGATAACTATGGCTACACCTTC. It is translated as CASSPHGRTVDNYGYTF.

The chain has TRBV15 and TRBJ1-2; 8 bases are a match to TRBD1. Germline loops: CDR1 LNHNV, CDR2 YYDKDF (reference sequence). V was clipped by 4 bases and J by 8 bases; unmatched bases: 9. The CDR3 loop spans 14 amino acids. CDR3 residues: CATSNGQGRNGYTF. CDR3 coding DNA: TGTGCCACCAGCAATGGACAGGGAAGGAACGGCTACACCTTC. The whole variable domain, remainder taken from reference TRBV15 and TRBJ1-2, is DAMVIQNPRYQVTQFGKPVTLSCSQTLNHNVMYWYQQKSSQAPKLLFHYYDKDFNNEADTPDNFQSRRPNTSFCFLDIRSPGLGDTAMYLCATSNGQGRNGYTFGSGTRLTVV.

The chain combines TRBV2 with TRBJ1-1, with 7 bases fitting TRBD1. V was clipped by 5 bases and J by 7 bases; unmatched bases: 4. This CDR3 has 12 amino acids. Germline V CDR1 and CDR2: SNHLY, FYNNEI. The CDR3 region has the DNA TGTGCCAGCAGTCCACAGGGGAATGAAGCTTTCTTT. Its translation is CASSPQGNEAFF.

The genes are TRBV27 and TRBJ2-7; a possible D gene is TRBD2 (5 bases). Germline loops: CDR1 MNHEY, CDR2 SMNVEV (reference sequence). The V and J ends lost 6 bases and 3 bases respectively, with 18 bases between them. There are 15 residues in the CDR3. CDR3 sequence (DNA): TGTGCCAGCAGGGTCAGCGGCCAGAACCGCTACGAGCAGTACTTC. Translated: CASRVSGQNRYEQYF.

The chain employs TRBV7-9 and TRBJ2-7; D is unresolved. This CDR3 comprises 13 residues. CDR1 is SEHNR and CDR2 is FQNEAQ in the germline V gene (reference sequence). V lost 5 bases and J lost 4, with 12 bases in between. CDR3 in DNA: TGTGCCAGCAGCCTAGGCGCGATGTACGAGCAGTACTTC. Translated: CASSLGAMYEQYF.

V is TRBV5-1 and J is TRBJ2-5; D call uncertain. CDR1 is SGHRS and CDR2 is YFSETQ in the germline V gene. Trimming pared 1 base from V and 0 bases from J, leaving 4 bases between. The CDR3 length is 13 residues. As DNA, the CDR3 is TGCGCCAGCAGCTTGTTCTACCAAGAGACCCAGTACTTC. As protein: CASSLFYQETQYF.

This chain's CDR3 is CASKRDRANYGYTF. DNA of the CDR3: TGTGCCAGCAAAAGGGACAGGGCTAACTATGGCTACACCTTC. The J gene is TRBJ1-2, the V gene TRBV27; 9 bases are a match to TRBD1. Germline V gene data show CDR1 as MNHEY and CDR2 as SMNVEV (reference sequence). This CDR3 is 14 amino acids long. V gave up 7 bases and J gave up 0 bases; unmatched junction bases: 3.

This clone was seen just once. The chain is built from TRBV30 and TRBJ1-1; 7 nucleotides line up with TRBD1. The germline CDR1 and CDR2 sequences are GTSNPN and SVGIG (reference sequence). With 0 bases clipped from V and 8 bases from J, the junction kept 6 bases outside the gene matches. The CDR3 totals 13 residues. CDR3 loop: CAWSVKWTGEAFF. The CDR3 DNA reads TGTGCCTGGAGTGTAAAATGGACAGGAGAAGCTTTCTTT.

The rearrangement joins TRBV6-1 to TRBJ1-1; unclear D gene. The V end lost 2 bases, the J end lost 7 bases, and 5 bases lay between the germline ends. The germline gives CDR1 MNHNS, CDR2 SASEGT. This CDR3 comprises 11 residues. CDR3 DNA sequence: TGTGCCAGCAGTGAAAGTAGTGAAGCTTTCTTT. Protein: CASSESSEAFF.

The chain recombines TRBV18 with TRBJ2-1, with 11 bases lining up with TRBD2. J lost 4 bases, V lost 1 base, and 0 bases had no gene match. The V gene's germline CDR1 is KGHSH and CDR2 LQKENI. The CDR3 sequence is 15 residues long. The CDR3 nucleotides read TGTGCCAGCTCACCACTAGCGGGAGGGTACAATGAGCAGTTCTTC. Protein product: CASSPLAGGYNEQFF. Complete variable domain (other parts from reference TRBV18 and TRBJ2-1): NAGVMQNPRHLVRRRGQEARLRCSPMKGHSHVYWYRQLPEEGLKFMVYLQKENIIDESGMPKERFSAEFPKEGPSILRIQQVVRGDSAAYFCASSPLAGGYNEQFFGPGTRLTVL.

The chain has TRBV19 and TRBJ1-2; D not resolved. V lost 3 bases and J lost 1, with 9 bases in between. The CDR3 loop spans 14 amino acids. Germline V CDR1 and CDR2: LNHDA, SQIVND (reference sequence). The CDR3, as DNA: TGTGCCAGTAGTATCCAAGCGGTTAACTATGGCTACACCTTC. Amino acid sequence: CASSIQAVNYGYTF.

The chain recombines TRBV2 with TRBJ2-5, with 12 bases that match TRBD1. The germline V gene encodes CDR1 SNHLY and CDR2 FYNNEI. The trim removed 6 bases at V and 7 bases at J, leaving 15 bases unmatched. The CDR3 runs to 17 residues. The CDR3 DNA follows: TGTGCCAGCAGAGCAGTTCGGGACAGGGGGCTTGGTGGGACCCAGTACTTC. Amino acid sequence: CASRAVRDRGLGGTQYF. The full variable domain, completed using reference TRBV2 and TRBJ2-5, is EPEVTQTPSHQVTQMGQEVILRCVPISNHLYFYWYRQILGQKVEFLVSFYNNEISEKSEIFDDQFSVERPDGSNFTLKIRSTKLEDSAMYFCASRAVRDRGLGGTQYFGPGTRLLVL.

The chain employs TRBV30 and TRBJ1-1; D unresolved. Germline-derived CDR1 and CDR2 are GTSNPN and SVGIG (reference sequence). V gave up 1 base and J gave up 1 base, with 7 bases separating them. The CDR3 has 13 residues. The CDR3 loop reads CAWSANSNTEAFF. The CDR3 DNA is TGTGCCTGGAGTGCCAATTCGAACACTGAAGCTTTCTTT.